What follows are 24 T cell receptor beta chains derived from one specimen sequenced in a study of T cell repertoires in cytomegalovirus infection. The antigens these receptors bind are not known. TCRdb processed the reads anew with MiXCR; each CDR3 protein has one entry. Here the sample spans 150,000 or so distinct CDR3 sequences, less than 25% being singletons. The sequences come from CD8+ T cells from cultured PBMCs, collected from culture after CMV antigen stimulation. Receptors were obtained from a human donor in good health (CMV status not recorded). Some clones in this sample may be carry-over from other donors' samples.

This clonotype has only one observation. The chain employs TRBV11-2 and TRBJ2-7, with TRBD2 matching 7 bases. Germline CDR1 SGHAT, CDR2 FQNNGV. The CDR3 has 14 residues. Unmatched junction bases numbered 6, after V lost 4 bases and J lost 3 bases. DNA of the CDR3: TGTGCCAGCAGCTCCAGCGGGGAAGTCTACGAGCAGTACTTC. Its protein product is CASSSSGEVYEQYF.

This chain connects TRBV7-9 to TRBJ2-7; TRBD1 matches 7 bases. Germline V gives CDR1 SEHNR, CDR2 FQNEAQ (reference sequence). Trimming cost V 5 bases and J 3 bases; bases outside gene matches: 10. CDR3 size: 15 residues. The chain's CDR3 is CASSPLQGPFYEQYF. The CDR3 bases are TGTGCCAGCAGCCCACTACAGGGGCCCTTCTACGAGCAGTACTTC. The full variable domain, in which reference TRBV7-9 and TRBJ2-7 provide the parts outside the CDR3, is DTGVSQNPRHKITKRGQNVTFRCDPISEHNRLYWYRQTLGQGPEFLTYFQNEAQLEKSRLLSDRFSAERPKGSFSTLEIQRTEQGDSAMYLCASSPLQGPFYEQYFGPGTRLTVT.

The chain joins TRBV6-1 to TRBJ2-6; D remains ambiguous. Germline values: CDR1 MNHNS, CDR2 SASEGT. The CDR3 has 15 amino acids. Trimming shortened V by 7 bases and J by 3 bases, and 13 bases separated the two germline ends. CDR3 residues: CASKMMEYGANVLTF. The CDR3 DNA is TGTGCCAGCAAAATGATGGAGTATGGGGCCAACGTCCTGACTTTC.

The genes are TRBV7-8 and TRBJ2-7, with 8 bases identical to TRBD1. Germline CDR1 is SGHVS and CDR2 is FQNEAQ. After removal of 5 bases from V and 5 bases from J, the junction contained 14 bases not matched to a gene. The CDR3 length is 16 residues. The CDR3 loop reads CASSPSPGQDYNEQYF. As DNA, the CDR3 is TGTGCCAGCAGCCCTTCCCCGGGACAGGATTACAACGAGCAGTACTTC.

V usage is TRBV5-1 and J usage is TRBJ2-7; D gene uncertain. Per germline, CDR1 SGHRS and CDR2 YFSETQ. Trimming removed 5 bases at V and 0 bases at J, with 9 bases between. This CDR3 spans 13 amino acids. The CDR3 loop is CASREPSSYEQYF. As DNA, the CDR3 is TGCGCCAGCAGGGAACCGAGCTCCTACGAGCAGTACTTC.

The chain couples TRBV27 to TRBJ1-3; D gene unclear. The CDR3 loop spans 13 amino acids. Germline V gene data show CDR1 as MNHEY and CDR2 as SMNVEV (reference sequence). The V end lost 8 bases, the J end lost 1 base, and 9 bases lay between the germline ends. DNA for the CDR3: TGTGCCAGCCATAACAGTTCTGGAAACACCATATATTTT. It codes for CASHNSSGNTIYF.

J is TRBJ1-5 and V is TRBV11-2; the D is unclear. The CDR3 is 15 amino acids. The V gene lost 2 bases and the J gene lost 1 base, with 9 bases spanning the gap. Germline V lookup: CDR1 SGHAT, CDR2 FQNNGV. CDR3 sequence reads: CASSLRKGSNQPQHF. The DNA of the CDR3 is TGTGCCAGCAGCTTACGCAAAGGGAGCAATCAGCCCCAGCATTTT. The whole variable domain, filled in from reference TRBV11-2 and TRBJ1-5, reads EAGVAQSPRYKIIEKRQSVAFWCNPISGHATLYWYQQILGQGPKLLIQFQNNGVVDDSQLPKDRFSAERLKGVDSTLKIQPAKLEDSAVYLCASSLRKGSNQPQHFGDGTRLSIL.

This clonotype was observed a few times. V is TRBV7-8 and J is TRBJ2-7; TRBD1 aligns across 12 bases. The CDR3 has 16 residues. Trimming cost V 4 bases and J 4 bases; bases outside gene matches: 8. The germline CDR1 and CDR2 sequences are SGHVS and FQNEAQ. The CDR3 DNA is TGTGCCAGCAGCTATCCGGGACAGGGGGCATCTTACGAGCAGTACTTC. This sequence encodes CASSYPGQGASYEQYF. Using reference TRBV7-8 and TRBJ2-7 for the parts outside the CDR3, the full variable domain is GAGVSQSPRYKVAKRGQDVALRCDPISGHVSLFWYQQALGQGPEFLTYFQNEAQLDKSGLPSDRFFAERPEGSVSTLKIQRTQQEDSAVYLCASSYPGQGASYEQYFGPGTRLTVT.

This rearrangement joins TRBV6-2 or TRBV6-3 to TRBJ1-1; tentatively, D is TRBD1 (5 bases). Germline loops: CDR1 MNHEY, CDR2 SVGEGT. V shed 6 bases and J shed 5 bases, with 13 bases lying between them. This CDR3 is 13 amino acids long. This CDR3 is CASRPDTLTEAFF. CDR3 nucleotides: TGTGCCAGCAGACCGGACACTCTAACTGAAGCTTTCTTT.

J is TRBJ1-6 and V is TRBV6-2 or TRBV6-3; tentatively, D is TRBD1 (6 bases). The CDR3 is 14 amino acids. Germline V gene data show CDR1 as MNHEY and CDR2 as SVGEGT. The ends were cut back, 7 bases at V and 7 bases at J, with 14 bases in the middle. CDR3 sequence (DNA): TGTGCCAGCACCAATGGGGGGGCGAATTCACCCCTCCACTTT. It specifies CASTNGGANSPLHF.

The chain carries TRBV6-5 and TRBJ2-7, with a tentative D call TRBD2 (5 bases). Germline values: CDR1 MNHEY, CDR2 SVGAGI. V was clipped by 0 bases and J by 3 bases, with 9 bases between them. This CDR3 region has 14 residues. The CDR3 coding sequence is TGTGCCAGCAGTTACTCGGGAGACCTCTACGAGCAGTACTTC. This gives the protein CASSYSGDLYEQYF.

This clonotype was picked up a small number of times. The chain employs TRBV7-9 and TRBJ1-2; 12 nucleotides line up with TRBD1. The germline CDR1 and CDR2 sequences are SEHNR and FQNEAQ (reference sequence). After removal of 3 bases from V and 5 bases from J, the junction contained 13 bases not matched to a gene. The CDR3 totals 18 residues. The CDR3 DNA reads as TGTGCCAGCAGCTTTTCCAGGACGGGACAGGGGGCTAGATATGGCTACACCTTC. Translating gives CASSFSRTGQGARYGYTF.

This chain connects TRBV27 to TRBJ2-7; possibly TRBD1 or TRBD2 for D (6 bases each). The length of the CDR3 is 15 residues. Germline CDR1 and CDR2: MNHEY and SMNVEV (reference sequence). The germline V and J ends were trimmed by 3 bases and 5 bases, with 17 bases remaining between them. The CDR3 sequence is CASSFRGGRYDEQYF. CDR3 nucleotide sequence: TGTGCCAGCAGTTTCAGGGGTGGGAGGTATGACGAGCAGTACTTC.

This clonotype was seen a few times. J is TRBJ2-7 and V is TRBV5-1; 12 positions agree with TRBD1. V dropped 3 bases and J dropped 2; count of bases not matched to a gene: 9. CDR3 length equals 17 residues. CDR1 and CDR2 (germline): SGHRS, YFSETQ. The DNA of the CDR3 is TGCGCCAGCAGCTGGGGACAGGGGGCAATTCCTCCCTACGAGCAGTACTTC. This codes for CASSWGQGAIPPYEQYF. The full variable domain, its missing parts supplied by reference TRBV5-1 and TRBJ2-7, is KAGVTQTPRYLIKTRGQQVTLSCSPISGHRSVSWYQQTPGQGLQFLFEYFSETQRNKGNFPGRFSGRQFSNSRSEMNVSTLELGDSALYLCASSWGQGAIPPYEQYFGPGTRLTVT.

A few counts support this clonotype. The CDR3 protein is CASSSWTESNQPQHF. CDR3 nucleotides: TGTGCCAGCAGCTCCTGGACAGAAAGCAATCAGCCCCAGCATTTT. The chain recombines TRBV7-9 with TRBJ1-5; tentatively, D is TRBD1 (6 bases). The V end was cut by 4 bases, the J end by 1 base, with 11 bases between. From germline, CDR1 is SEHNR and CDR2 FQNEAQ (reference sequence). CDR3 size: 15 residues.

The chain combines TRBV6-6 with TRBJ1-2; D remains ambiguous. Germline V gene lookup returns CDR1 MNHNY and CDR2 SVGAGI (reference sequence). The germline V and J ends were trimmed by 5 bases and 6 bases, with 10 bases remaining between them. CDR3 length: 12 amino acids. CDR3 protein: CASSPYRDGYTF. As DNA, the CDR3 is TGTGCCAGCAGTCCATACCGGGATGGCTACACCTTC.

CDR3 loop: CASSRRGLAGYGSEQFF. The CDR3 bases are TGTGCCAGCAGCCGCCGAGGACTAGCGGGGTATGGTAGTGAGCAGTTCTTC. The chain links TRBV7-2 to TRBJ2-1, with 12 nucleotides matching TRBD2. Germline trimming cut 5 bases from V and 9 bases from J; bases unmatched to any gene: 14. Germline V gene sequence: CDR1 SGHTA, CDR2 FQGNSA. This CDR3 is 17 amino acids long.

This rearrangement joins TRBV7-8 to TRBJ1-5; maybe TRBD1 (6 bases). CDR1 and CDR2 (germline): SGHVS, FQNEAQ. CDR3 size: 15 residues. V lost 3 bases to trimming and J lost 2 bases, with 11 bases between them. The CDR3 loop reads CASSFTGWGNQPQHF. The DNA for the CDR3 is TGTGCCAGCAGCTTCACAGGGTGGGGCAATCAGCCCCAGCATTTT.

Many counts were recorded for this clonotype. The chain employs TRBV7-2 and TRBJ1-2; 7 nucleotides agree with TRBD1. CDR3 length: 16 amino acids. CDR1 and CDR2 (germline): SGHTA, FQGNSA. V lost 6 bases and J lost 4; bases outside the gene matches: 14. CDR3 DNA: TGTGCCAGCAGAATTATTCAACAGGGGTATGGCTATGGCTACACCTTC. Its translation: CASRIIQQGYGYGYTF.

This clonotype was found a few times. This rearrangement joins TRBV25-1 to TRBJ2-4; no reliable D call. Between the trimmed V and J ends, which lost 1 base and 9 bases, there was a span of 13 bases. Germline V gene data show CDR1 as MGHDK and CDR2 as SYGVNS. This CDR3 is 14 amino acids long. CDR3 protein: CASSESVLGGIQYF. CDR3 nucleotides: TGTGCCAGCAGTGAATCGGTCCTAGGTGGCATTCAGTACTTC.

The rearrangement links TRBV12-3 or TRBV12-4 to TRBJ2-2, with 12 bases that match TRBD2. This CDR3 region has 17 residues. V lost 5 bases, J lost 6 bases, and 10 bases stayed unmatched. CDR3 in DNA: TGTGCCAGCAGTCCTGGTCTAGCGGGGGGGCCTTCCGGGGAGCTGTTTTTT. As protein: CASSPGLAGGPSGELFF.

This clonotype was seen many times. CDR3 sequence: CASSDSAGAGNEQFF. The CDR3 bases are TGTGCCAGCAGTGACTCAGCGGGGGCCGGGAATGAGCAGTTCTTC. This chain joins TRBV6-4 and TRBJ2-1; TRBD2 agrees at 8 bases. V was pared by 0 bases and J by 7 bases, with 5 bases of the junction left unmatched. CDR3 length equals 15 residues. Germline CDR1 reads MRHNA; CDR2 reads SNTAGT.

This clonotype has a handful of counts. The chain uses TRBV7-2 and TRBJ2-5, with 7 bases matching TRBD2. V was pared by 0 bases and J by 2 bases, with 3 bases of the junction left unmatched. There are 15 residues in the CDR3. The germline V gene has CDR1 SGHTA and CDR2 FQGNSA. CDR3 amino acids: CASSLAGGVQETQYF. DNA of the CDR3: TGTGCCAGCAGCTTAGCGGGGGGGGTTCAAGAGACCCAGTACTTC.

This clonotype has just a few counts. The V call is TRBV9, the J call TRBJ2-7; D tentatively fits TRBD1 or TRBD2 (5 bases each). CDR3 length: 13 residues. Germline CDR1 SGDLS, CDR2 YYNGEE. V was pared by 0 bases and J by 5 bases, with 9 bases between. The CDR3 loop reads CASSVDGTDEQYF. The CDR3 DNA reads TGTGCCAGCAGCGTAGACGGGACGGACGAGCAGTACTTC.